The T cell receptor (gamma chain) described here comes from a study of γδ T cells in repeated Plasmodium falciparum infection (dated by TCRdb to the early 2020s). A note on the overall study: The natural-infection arm enrolled Malian children exposed to intense seasonal malaria transmission and compared the Malian children with Australian children matched for age and gender. About five malaria-naive U.S. adults underwent four controlled human malaria infections by bites from P. falciparum NF54-infected Anopheles stephensi mosquitoes over approximately 640 days. Controlled-infection subjects were sampled at baseline, immediately before selected infections, and 21 days after each infection. The gammadelta TCR repertoires from Mali were analysed in two ways: cross-sectionally during periods with no transmission, and longitudinally across episodes of acute febrile malaria. Using both natural infection in Mali and controlled human malaria infection, the study looked at the way repeated Plasmodium falciparum infection shapes the human gammadelta T cell repertoire. The research as a whole found: In Vdelta2-negative gammadelta TCR repertoires, which were largely Vdelta1+, repeated controlled infections appeared to drive waves of new clonotype selection. Vdelta2-negative gammadelta TCR repertoires from Malian children appeared more clonally expanded, less diverse and less shared than those of Australian children. The Malian cohort was drawn from a small rural village made up mostly of one ethnic group, which limits generalizability. The controlled-infection cohort was small, limiting analysis of inter-individual variability in gammadelta T cell responses. Vgamma9/Vdelta2+ TCR repertoires showed a highly stable polyclonal repertoire over time and infection, with many inter-individual overlapping TCRgamma sequences.

Vgamma9/Vdelta2+ and Vdelta2-negative gammadelta T cell populations were flow-sorted from peripheral blood mononuclear cells for bulk TCR repertoire analysis. This clone was counted at least ten times. Its binding antigen is unknown. TCRdb's listed protein matches a much larger clone and diverges from this DNA's translation at residue 10, likely through a read error; the protein shown comes from the DNA. Library creation used multiplex PCR. TCRdb lists the instrument as Illumina MiSeq. Every sorted gammadelta T cell sample had both its TCR gamma (TRG) and TCR delta (TRD) chains sequenced. Per the authors' processing: The repertoire analyses used clonotype tree plots, the accumulated frequency of the top 20 clonotypes, and diversity index (DI) and D75 metrics. TCRdb reprocessed the public data with the CATT caller; entries with the same nucleotide sequence were combined afterwards. For this entry, the V and J calls and clone size follow TCRdb and not the study's own pipeline. In this sample the table shows approximately 32,000 gamma-chain clones, over 1.3% of which occur a single time. The ten largest account for approximately 19% of the sample.

For CDR1 and CDR2, the germline V gene lists EGSTGY and YDSYTSSV. The junction shows trimming of 3 bases on V and 11 bases on J, and the gene matches do not reach 13 bases of it. The CDR3 has 13 amino acids, counting the end cysteine and phenylalanine. The retained sequence is limited to the CDR3, 39 bases, with the frame set at the first base. What was sequenced was gamma-delta T cells from blood. The chain employs TRGV4 and TRGJ1 or TRGJ2. Germline matching of the DNA provided the J gene here, since TCRdb leaves it blank. This sequence was found in a pool of human donors (malaria-infected and uninfected, not separated). The DNA sequence is as follows: TGTGCCACCTGGGATCAGTGGCGGTATGAGAAACTCTTT. This encodes CATWDQWRYEKLF.